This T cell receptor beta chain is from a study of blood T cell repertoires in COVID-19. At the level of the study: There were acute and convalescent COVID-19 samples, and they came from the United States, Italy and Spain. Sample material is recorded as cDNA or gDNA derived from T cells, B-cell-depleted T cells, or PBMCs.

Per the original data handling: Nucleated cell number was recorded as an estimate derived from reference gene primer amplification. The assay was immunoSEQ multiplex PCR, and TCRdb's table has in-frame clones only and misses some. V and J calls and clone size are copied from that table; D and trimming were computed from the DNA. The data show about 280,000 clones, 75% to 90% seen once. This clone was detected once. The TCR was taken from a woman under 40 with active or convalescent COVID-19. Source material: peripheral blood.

This CDR3 reads CASSVSQGRENIQYF. CDR3 nucleotide sequence: TGTGCCAGCAGCGTCTCACAGGGGCGCGAAAACATTCAGTACTTC. The chain uses TRBV9 and TRBJ2-4; TRBD1 matches 7 bases. V trimming: 2 bases; J trimming: 5 bases; junction bases outside the gene matches: 7. CDR1 and CDR2 from the germline V gene are SGDLS and YYNGEE. This CDR3 has 15 amino acids.